The 21 T cell receptor beta chains below come from one sample, sequenced in a study of T cell responses to AZD1222 COVID-19 vaccine. Profiled with immunoSEQ multiplex PCR; TCRdb holds only in-frame clones, not every one. This repertoire shows roughly 150,000 clones, roughly 90% found once; its top ten account for roughly 3%. The input for sequencing was peripheral blood, taken 28 days after the second AZD1222 dose. These receptors came from an adult who received the AZD1222 COVID-19 vaccine.

This chain uses TRBV28 with TRBJ2-7; TRBD2 agrees at 9 bases. Germline CDR1 is MDHEN and CDR2 is SYDVKM. Trimming cost V 6 bases and J 5 bases; bases outside gene matches: 5. CDR3 length equals 13 residues. This chain's CDR3 is CASREREEDEQYF. CDR3 bases: TGTGCCAGCAGAGAGCGGGAGGAGGACGAGCAGTACTTC. The entire variable domain, with the rest obtained from reference TRBV28 and TRBJ2-7, is as follows: DVKVTQSSRYLVKRTGEKVFLECVQDMDHENMFWYRQDPGLGLRLIYFSYDVKMKEKGDIPEGYSVSREKKERFSLILESASTNQTSMYLCASREREEDEQYFGPGTRLTVT.

The rearrangement uses TRBV6-5 and TRBJ1-1; D not certain. This CDR3 contains 13 residues. Germline-derived CDR1 and CDR2 are MNHEY and SVGAGI. Trimming cost V 8 bases and J 3 bases, with 13 bases left between them. CDR3 region: CASEGRGDTEAFF. The CDR3 coding sequence is TGTGCCAGCGAGGGCCGCGGGGACACTGAAGCTTTCTTT.

A single count supports this clone. V and J are TRBV3-1 (or the pseudogene TRBV3-2) and TRBJ1-2; no clear D. V was clipped by 6 bases and J by 4 bases, with 18 bases between them. This CDR3 contains 15 residues. Germline assignment: CDR1 LGHDT and CDR2 YNNKEL (reference sequence). CDR3 amino acids: CASSPRPSQSYGYTF. As DNA, the CDR3 is TGTGCCAGCAGTCCAAGGCCCTCTCAAAGCTATGGCTACACCTTC.

This clone was picked up a small number of times. The chain joins TRBV4-2 to TRBJ2-5, with TRBD1 as a possible D gene (5 bases). With 3 bases removed from V and 4 bases from J, the gap between germline ends came to 15 bases. Germline CDR1 is LGHNA and CDR2 is YNFKEQ. This CDR3 spans 15 amino acids. The CDR3: CASSQRTGTGETQYF. Written as DNA, the CDR3 is TGTGCCAGCAGCCAGAGGACGGGCACAGGAGAGACCCAGTACTTC.

The chain has TRBV28 and TRBJ1-2; D is uncertain. The CDR3 is 12 amino acids. Per the germline V gene, CDR1 is MDHEN and CDR2 is SYDVKM. Trimming left V 11 bases short and J 4 bases short, with 14 bases between. The CDR3 loop reads CAVLRISYGYTF. The CDR3 DNA is TGTGCCGTGTTGAGGATTTCCTATGGCTACACCTTC.

V and J are TRBV6-1 and TRBJ1-2; D not resolved. The CDR3 extends over 16 amino acids. Looked up from germline, CDR1 is MNHNS and CDR2 is SASEGT. Trimming removed 1 base at V and 8 bases at J, with 20 bases between. Here the CDR3 reads CASSEGRPTFLGGYTF. The CDR3 region has the DNA TGTGCCAGCAGTGAAGGTCGGCCCACCTTTCTCGGCGGCTACACCTTC.

This sequence joins TRBV18 and TRBJ2-1; 7 nucleotides align to TRBD2. Losses at the gene ends were 6 bases for V and 15 bases for J; bases not matched to a gene: 11. The CDR3 length is 12 residues. Germline loops: CDR1 KGHSH, CDR2 LQKENI. CDR3 in amino acids: CASSPVSGGRFF. CDR3 nucleotide sequence: TGTGCCAGCTCTCCGGTATCGGGAGGCCGGTTCTTC.

The chain joins TRBV9 to TRBJ2-1; 8 nucleotides match TRBD2. This CDR3 region has 13 residues. CDR1 is SGDLS and CDR2 is YYNGEE in the germline V gene. J gave up 7 bases and V 4 bases, and 4 bases lay outside the gene matches. CDR3 in DNA: TGTGCCAGCAGCCTGGGACTAGTAAATGAGCAGTTCTTC. It is translated as CASSLGLVNEQFF.

Written as DNA, the CDR3 is TGTGCCAGCGCTGGCGCGGGGGGCTACAATGAGCAGTTCTTC. Its protein is CASAGAGGYNEQFF. The chain links TRBV18 to TRBJ2-1, with TRBD2 identical over 8 bases. The CDR3 has 14 residues. Germline V gives CDR1 KGHSH, CDR2 LQKENI. Trimming removed 8 bases from V and 3 bases from J; junction bases left unmatched: 6.

This chain links TRBV2 with TRBJ2-2; D is ambiguous. Germline V gene lookup returns CDR1 SNHLY and CDR2 FYNNEI. The V gene lost 3 bases and the J gene lost 3 bases, with 11 bases spanning the gap. This CDR3 has 15 amino acids. CDR3 DNA: TGTGCCAGCAGTGAGAAAGGGCCCCACACCGGGGAGCTGTTTTTT. The encoded protein is CASSEKGPHTGELFF.

This clone showed up just a few times. The rearrangement uses TRBV25-1 and TRBJ2-3; D is perhaps TRBD2 (7 bases). Germline assignment: CDR1 MGHDK and CDR2 SYGVNS. V was cut by 4 bases and J by 3 bases, with 20 bases left in between. The CDR3 is 17 residues long. This CDR3 is CASSGHDRGGATDTQYF. The CDR3 DNA is TGTGCCAGCAGTGGTCATGATAGGGGGGGGGCAACAGATACGCAGTATTTT.

This chain connects TRBV2 to TRBJ1-5; 10 nucleotides align to TRBD1. J gave up 4 bases and V 5 bases, and 14 bases lay outside the gene matches. Germline assignment: CDR1 SNHLY and CDR2 FYNNEI. The CDR3 length is 18 residues. This chain's CDR3 is CASSNSRQGAALNQPQHF. CDR3 nucleotides: TGTGCCAGCAGTAATAGCAGACAGGGGGCAGCGCTAAATCAGCCCCAGCATTTT.

The gene calls are TRBV5-8 and TRBJ1-6; 9 bases map to TRBD1. Per the germline V gene, CDR1 is SGHTS and CDR2 is YDEGEE. The CDR3 runs 15 residues. V shed 4 bases and J 8 bases; nucleotides not matched to a gene: 7. The CDR3 protein is CASSNGQGSYSPLHF. CDR3 in DNA: TGTGCCAGCAGCAACGGACAGGGGTCTTATTCACCCCTCCACTTT.

This sequence joins TRBV9 and TRBJ2-5; 8 bases agree with TRBD2. The CDR3 consists of 17 residues. Unmatched junction bases numbered 7, after V lost 0 bases and J lost 0 bases. In germline, CDR1 is SGDLS, CDR2 YYNGEE. CDR3 protein: CASSVDRGRRYQETQYF. CDR3 DNA: TGTGCCAGCAGCGTAGATCGCGGGAGGAGGTACCAAGAGACCCAGTACTTC.

J is TRBJ2-4 and V is TRBV5-1; D ambiguous. Germline values: CDR1 SGHRS, CDR2 YFSETQ. Deletions cut 4 bases from V and 1 base from J, with 15 bases between. This CDR3 spans 16 amino acids. In DNA, the CDR3 is TGCGCCAGCAGCCCCGGCCCTGAGCTGGCCAAAAACATTCAGTACTTC. Amino acids: CASSPGPELAKNIQYF.

This chain links TRBV2 with TRBJ2-7; D ambiguous. The CDR3 is made up of 12 amino acids. The germline V gene has CDR1 SNHLY and CDR2 FYNNEI. The V end lost 8 bases, the J end lost 3 bases, and 11 bases lay between the germline ends. The CDR3 DNA follows: TGTGCCAGCGATCGGACGGGCTACGAGCAGTACTTC. It specifies CASDRTGYEQYF. The full variable domain, rest sourced from reference TRBV2 and TRBJ2-7, is EPEVTQTPSHQVTQMGQEVILRCVPISNHLYFYWYRQILGQKVEFLVSFYNNEISEKSEIFDDQFSVERPDGSNFTLKIRSTKLEDSAMYFCASDRTGYEQYFGPGTRLTVT.

This rearrangement joins TRBV11-2 to TRBJ1-2; possibly TRBD1 for D (5 bases). V lost 2 bases to trimming and J lost 7 bases, with 14 bases between them. There are 14 residues in the CDR3. Germline lookup yields CDR1 SGHAT and CDR2 FQNNGV. CDR3 amino acids: CASSLPEGSRGYTF. The CDR3, as DNA: TGTGCCAGCAGCTTACCGGAGGGGAGTCGTGGCTACACCTTC.

The chain has TRBV19 and TRBJ1-5, with 7 nucleotides matching TRBD1. There are 15 residues in the CDR3. The junction had 7 bases not matched to a gene; V was cut back by 5 bases and J by 3 bases. Germline loops: CDR1 LNHDA, CDR2 SQIVND (reference sequence). This CDR3 reads CASSVTGMYNQPQHF. CDR3 DNA: TGTGCCAGTAGTGTGACAGGGATGTACAATCAGCCCCAGCATTTT. Looking up the rest from reference TRBV19 and TRBJ1-5 gives the full variable domain: DGGITQSPKYLFRKEGQNVTLSCEQNLNHDAMYWYRQDPGQGLRLIYYSQIVNDFQKGDIAEGYSVSREKKESFPLTVTSAQKNPTAFYLCASSVTGMYNQPQHFGDGTRLSIL.

The rearrangement links TRBV11-3 to TRBJ1-2; no firm D call. V shed 5 bases and J shed 4 bases, with 11 bases lying between them. In germline, CDR1 is SGHNT, CDR2 YENEEA. The CDR3 spans 13 residues. The CDR3 region has the DNA TGTGCCAGCAGCGACACCGGAGGCTATGGCTACACCTTC. Amino acid sequence: CASSDTGGYGYTF.

The V gene is TRBV9, the J gene TRBJ2-1; 7 nucleotides agree with TRBD1. The germline CDR1 and CDR2 sequences are SGDLS and YYNGEE. The V and J ends lost 4 bases and 5 bases, in that order; junction bases with no gene match: 12. The CDR3 is 16 residues long. CDR3 coding DNA: TGTGCCAGCAGCTTTGGGACCACAGGGGCCCACAATGAGCAGTTCTTC. The encoded protein is CASSFGTTGAHNEQFF.

This chain uses TRBV19 with TRBJ2-1; 8 bases map to TRBD2. V lost 4 bases and J lost 8; bases outside the gene matches: 10. Germline CDR1 and CDR2: LNHDA and SQIVND (reference sequence). The CDR3 is 15 residues long. The CDR3 sequence is CASSREEAGGDEQFF. CDR3 DNA: TGTGCCAGTAGTAGAGAGGAGGCGGGAGGCGATGAGCAGTTCTTC.